The next 15 T cell receptor beta chains were all read from a single sample in a study of cytomegalovirus exposure and HLA in healthy donors. Primers included in the PCR were 60 Vbeta and 13 Jbeta primers. Sequencing used immunoSEQ multiplex PCR; TCRdb keeps in-frame clones, though not all of them. Of 130,000 to 150,000 clones detected, roughly 79% appear once; the ten largest clones hold about 6.7%. The sample was PBMCs. Source of these receptors: a woman aged 40-49 years in good health and CMV-seropositive.

This clone was observed a handful of times. The chain couples TRBV2 to TRBJ1-1, with 9 bases fitting TRBD1. The V gene's germline CDR1 is SNHLY and CDR2 FYNNEI. Trimming removed 10 bases from V and 5 bases from J; junction bases left unmatched: 8. The CDR3 loop spans 13 amino acids. In DNA form, the CDR3 reads TGTGCCACACAGGGGGCTCTCGCTACTGAAGCTTTCTTT. This codes for CATQGALATEAFF.

The chain carries TRBV5-1 and TRBJ1-6, with D unresolved. Trimming took 0 bases from V and 7 from J, leaving 11 bases between them. Germline CDR1 is SGHRS and CDR2 is YFSETQ. This CDR3 contains 15 residues. CDR3 loop: CASSLDGERNSPLHF. The CDR3 coding sequence is TGCGCCAGCAGCTTGGACGGGGAAAGGAATTCACCCCTCCACTTT.

This chain links TRBV27 with TRBJ1-1; TRBD1 is a possible D gene (6 bases). CDR1 and CDR2 (germline): MNHEY, SMNVEV (reference sequence). This CDR3 is 16 amino acids long. V lost 5 bases, J lost 1 base, and 17 bases lay in between. CDR3 DNA sequence: TGTGCCAGCAGTCCACTCCAGGGGTACCGGAACACTGAAGCTTTCTTT. The encoded protein is CASSPLQGYRNTEAFF.

In its sample, this clone was seen once. The V and J genes are TRBV4-2 and TRBJ2-5; the match to TRBD2 covers 10 bases. Germline trimming cut 2 bases from V and 1 base from J; bases unmatched to any gene: 13. In germline, CDR1 is LGHNA, CDR2 YNFKEQ. The CDR3 sequence is 19 residues long. The CDR3 nucleotides read TGTGCCAGCAGCCAATCCGGGACTAGCGCCTCCTTCTCCCAAGAGACCCAGTACTTC. It encodes CASSQSGTSASFSQETQYF.

The V gene is TRBV28, the J gene TRBJ2-7, with D tentatively TRBD1 (6 bases). V shed 6 bases and J shed 3 bases, with 15 bases lying between them. This CDR3 spans 14 amino acids. CDR1 MDHEN and CDR2 SYDVKM come from the germline V gene. The CDR3 region has the DNA TGTGCCAGCAGCCCCGTCCTAGGGGGCTACGAGCAGTACTTC. It translates to CASSPVLGGYEQYF.

This rearrangement joins TRBV2 to TRBJ1-5; the D gene is possibly TRBD1 (5 bases). Germline-derived CDR1 and CDR2 are SNHLY and FYNNEI. V gave up 1 base and J gave up 3 bases, with 7 bases separating them. The length of the CDR3 is 14 residues. DNA of the CDR3: TGTGCCAGCAGTGAAGACAGGACCAATCAGCCCCAGCATTTT. This codes for CASSEDRTNQPQHF.

J is TRBJ1-5 and V is TRBV11-2, with unresolved D. Per germline, CDR1 SGHAT and CDR2 FQNNGV. Trimming left V 3 bases short and J 4 bases short, with 7 bases between. This CDR3 is 13 amino acids long. The CDR3 sequence is CASSLGDNQPQHF. CDR3 nucleotide sequence: TGTGCCAGCAGCTTGGGCGATAATCAGCCCCAGCATTTT.

This sequence joins TRBV30 and TRBJ2-5; D gene ambiguous. Germline CDR1 is GTSNPN and CDR2 is SVGIG (reference sequence). V was pared by 0 bases and J by 5 bases, with 10 bases between. This CDR3 comprises 13 residues. CDR3 in DNA: TGTGCCTGGAGTGTATTTACTAAGGAGACCCAGTACTTC. Translated, it gives CAWSVFTKETQYF.

The chain joins TRBV4-1 to TRBJ2-7; no clear D. V lost 0 bases and J lost 0, with 6 bases in between. Germline CDR1 is MGHRA and CDR2 is YSYEKL. The CDR3 length is 14 residues. CDR3 amino acids: CASSQERSSYEQYF. CDR3 nucleotides: TGCGCCAGCAGCCAAGAAAGGAGCTCCTACGAGCAGTACTTC.

The chain links TRBV29-1 to TRBJ1-1; possibly TRBD1 for D (6 bases). The CDR3 runs to 13 residues. The germline gives CDR1 SQVTM, CDR2 ANQGSEA. The V gene lost 4 bases and the J gene lost 0 bases, with 9 bases spanning the gap. The CDR3: CSVVAGVNTEAFF. The CDR3 DNA follows: TGCAGCGTTGTGGCAGGGGTGAACACTGAAGCTTTCTTT.

The genes are TRBV6-6 and TRBJ2-2, with D possibly TRBD1 on 5 matching bases. CDR1 and CDR2 from the germline V gene are MNHNY and SVGAGI (reference sequence). The CDR3 runs to 12 residues. The CDR3, as DNA: TGTGCAATCAGGGATTGGGTCGGGGAGCTGTTTTTT. This gives the protein CAIRDWVGELFF.

The V gene is TRBV28, the J gene TRBJ2-3; 9 bases match TRBD1. The CDR3 runs 15 residues. J gave up 5 bases and V 4 bases, and 7 bases lay outside the gene matches. Germline assignment: CDR1 MDHEN and CDR2 SYDVKM. In DNA, the CDR3 is TGTGCCAGCAGTTCACAGGGGGCAGAGGGAGATACGCAGTATTTT. It codes for CASSSQGAEGDTQYF.

This clone was counted a single time. This chain joins TRBV30 and TRBJ2-5; 7 positions agree with TRBD1. The CDR3 sequence is 19 residues long. Germline CDR1 reads GTSNPN; CDR2 reads SVGIG (reference sequence). Unmatched junction bases numbered 20, after V lost 1 base and J lost 3 bases. CDR3 protein: CAWSASQRQGRSNKETQYF. In DNA, the CDR3 is TGTGCCTGGAGTGCAAGCCAAAGACAGGGACGATCGAATAAAGAGACCCAGTACTTC.

J is TRBJ2-2 and V is TRBV2, with 16 bases lining up with TRBD2. V trimming: 5 bases; J trimming: 3 bases; junction bases outside the gene matches: 9. Per germline, CDR1 SNHLY and CDR2 FYNNEI. The CDR3 runs to 19 residues. The CDR3 sequence: CASSPGLAGGLGDTGELFF. CDR3 nucleotide sequence: TGTGCCAGCAGTCCGGGACTAGCGGGGGGGCTAGGGGACACCGGGGAGCTGTTTTTT.

This chain joins TRBV5-1 and TRBJ1-2; D perhaps matches TRBD1 (5 bases). This CDR3 spans 15 amino acids. Germline CDR1 SGHRS, CDR2 YFSETQ. The germline V and J ends were trimmed by 0 bases and 3 bases, with 12 bases remaining between them. CDR3 sequence: CASSLVPGGDYGYTF. The CDR3 DNA is TGCGCCAGCAGCTTGGTTCCGGGGGGGGACTATGGCTACACCTTC.